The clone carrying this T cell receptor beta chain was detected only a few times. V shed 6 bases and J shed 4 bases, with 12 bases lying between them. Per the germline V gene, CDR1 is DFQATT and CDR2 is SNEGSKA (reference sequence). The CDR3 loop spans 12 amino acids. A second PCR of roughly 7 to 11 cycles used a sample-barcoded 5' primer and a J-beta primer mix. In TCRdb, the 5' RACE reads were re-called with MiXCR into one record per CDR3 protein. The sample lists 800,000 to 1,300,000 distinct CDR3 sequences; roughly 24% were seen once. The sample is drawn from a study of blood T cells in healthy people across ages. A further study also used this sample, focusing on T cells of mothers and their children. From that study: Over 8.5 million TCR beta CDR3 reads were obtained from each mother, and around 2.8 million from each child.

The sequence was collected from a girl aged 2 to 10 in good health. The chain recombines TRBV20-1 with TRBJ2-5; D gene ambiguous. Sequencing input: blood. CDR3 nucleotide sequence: TGCAGTGCCCAGGTGGTTCGAGAGACCCAGTACTTC. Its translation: CSAQVVRETQYF.